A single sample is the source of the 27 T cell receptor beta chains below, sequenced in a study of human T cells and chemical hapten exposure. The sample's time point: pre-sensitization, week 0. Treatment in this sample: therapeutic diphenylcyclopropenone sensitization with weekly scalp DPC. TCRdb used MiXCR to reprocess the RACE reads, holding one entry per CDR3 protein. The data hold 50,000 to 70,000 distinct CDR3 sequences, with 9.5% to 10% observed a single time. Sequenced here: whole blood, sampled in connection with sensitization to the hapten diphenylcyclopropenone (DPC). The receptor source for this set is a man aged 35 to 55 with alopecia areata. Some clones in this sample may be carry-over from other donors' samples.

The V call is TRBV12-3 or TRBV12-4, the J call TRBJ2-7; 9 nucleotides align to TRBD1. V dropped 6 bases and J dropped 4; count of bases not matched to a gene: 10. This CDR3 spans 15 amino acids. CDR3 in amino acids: CASRYTGGKMYEQYF. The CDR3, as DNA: TGTGCCAGCAGGTATACAGGGGGCAAGATGTACGAGCAGTACTTC.

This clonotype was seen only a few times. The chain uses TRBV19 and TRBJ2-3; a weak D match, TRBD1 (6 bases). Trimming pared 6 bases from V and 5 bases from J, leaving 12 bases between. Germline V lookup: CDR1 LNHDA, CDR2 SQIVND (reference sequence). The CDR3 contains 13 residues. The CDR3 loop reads CASREQGIDTQYF. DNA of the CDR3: TGTGCCAGTAGAGAACAGGGAATAGATACGCAGTATTTT.

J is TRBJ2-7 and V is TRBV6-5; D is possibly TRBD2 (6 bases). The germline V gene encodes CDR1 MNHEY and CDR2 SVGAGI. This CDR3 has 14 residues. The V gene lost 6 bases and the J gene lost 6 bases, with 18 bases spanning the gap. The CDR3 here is CASRNPGLTTEQYF. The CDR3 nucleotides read TGTGCCAGCAGAAACCCGGGACTGACTACCGAGCAGTACTTC.

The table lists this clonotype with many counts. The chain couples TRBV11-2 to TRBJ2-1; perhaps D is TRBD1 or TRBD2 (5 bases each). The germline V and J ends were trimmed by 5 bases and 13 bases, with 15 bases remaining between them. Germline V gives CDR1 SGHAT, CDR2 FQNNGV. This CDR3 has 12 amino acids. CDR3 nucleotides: TGTGCCAGCAGCCCCGCCGGGGCGCCACAGTTCTTC. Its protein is CASSPAGAPQFF.

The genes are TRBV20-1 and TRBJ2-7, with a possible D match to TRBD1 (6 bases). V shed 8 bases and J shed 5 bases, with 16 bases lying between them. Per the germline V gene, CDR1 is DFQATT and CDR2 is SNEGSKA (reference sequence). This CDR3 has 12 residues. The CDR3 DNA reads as TGCAGTTCGTACCGGGACATCGACGAGCAGTACTTC. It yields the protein CSSYRDIDEQYF.

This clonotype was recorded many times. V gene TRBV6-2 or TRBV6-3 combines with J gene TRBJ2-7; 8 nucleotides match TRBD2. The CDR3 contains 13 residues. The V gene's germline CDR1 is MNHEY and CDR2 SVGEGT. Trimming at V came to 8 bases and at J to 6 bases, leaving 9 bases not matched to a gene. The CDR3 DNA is TGTGCCAGCGGCTTTACAACTAGCGGCGAGCAGTACTTC. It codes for CASGFTTSGEQYF.

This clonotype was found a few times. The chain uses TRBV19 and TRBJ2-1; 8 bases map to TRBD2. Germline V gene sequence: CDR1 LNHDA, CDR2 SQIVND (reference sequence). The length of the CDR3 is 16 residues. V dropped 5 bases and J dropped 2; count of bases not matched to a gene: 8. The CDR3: CASSLTSGATYNEQFF. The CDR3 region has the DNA TGTGCCAGTAGTTTAACTAGCGGTGCCACCTACAATGAGCAGTTCTTC.

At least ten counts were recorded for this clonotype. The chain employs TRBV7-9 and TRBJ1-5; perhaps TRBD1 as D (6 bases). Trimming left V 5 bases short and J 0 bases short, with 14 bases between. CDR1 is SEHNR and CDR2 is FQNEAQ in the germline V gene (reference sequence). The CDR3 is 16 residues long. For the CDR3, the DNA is TGTGCCAGCAGCCTTAGCGGGGGGGCTAGCAATCAGCCCCAGCATTTT. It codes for CASSLSGGASNQPQHF.

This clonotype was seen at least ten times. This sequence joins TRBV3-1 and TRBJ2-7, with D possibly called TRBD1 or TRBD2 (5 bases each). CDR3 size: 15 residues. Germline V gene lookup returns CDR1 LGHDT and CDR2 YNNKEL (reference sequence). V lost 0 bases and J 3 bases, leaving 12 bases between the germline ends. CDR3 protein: CASSQDSGANYEQYF. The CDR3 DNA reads TGTGCCAGCAGCCAAGATTCCGGGGCGAACTACGAGCAGTACTTC.

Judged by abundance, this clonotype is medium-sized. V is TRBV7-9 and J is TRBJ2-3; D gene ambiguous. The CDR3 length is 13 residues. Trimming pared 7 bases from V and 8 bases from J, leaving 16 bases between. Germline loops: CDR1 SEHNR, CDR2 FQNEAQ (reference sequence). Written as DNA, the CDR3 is TGTGCCAGCAACAGCTTCCCAGGTGCTACGCAGTATTTT. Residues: CASNSFPGATQYF.

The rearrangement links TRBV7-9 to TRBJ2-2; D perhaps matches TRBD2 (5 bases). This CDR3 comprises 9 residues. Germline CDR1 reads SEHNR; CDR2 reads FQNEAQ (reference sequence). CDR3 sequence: CVGGGELFF. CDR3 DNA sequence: TGTGTCGGAGGCGGGGAGCTGTTTTTT. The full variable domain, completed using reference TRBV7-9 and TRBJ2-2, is DTGVSQNPRHKITKRGQNVTFRCDPISEHNRLYWYRQTLGQGPEFLTYFQNEAQLEKSRLLSDRFSAERPKGSFSTLEIQRTEQGDSAMYLCVGGGELFFGEGSRLTVL.

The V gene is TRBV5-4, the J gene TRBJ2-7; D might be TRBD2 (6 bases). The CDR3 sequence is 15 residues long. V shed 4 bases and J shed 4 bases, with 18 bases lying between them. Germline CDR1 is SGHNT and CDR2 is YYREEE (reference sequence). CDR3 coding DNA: TGTGCCAGCAGCCGCCATGACGGGAGACCTTACGAGCAGTACTTC. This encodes CASSRHDGRPYEQYF. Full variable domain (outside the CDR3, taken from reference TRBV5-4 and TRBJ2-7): ETGVTQSPTHLIKTRGQQVTLRCSSQSGHNTVSWYQQALGQGPQFIFQYYREEENGRGNFPPRFSGLQFPNYSSELNVNALELDDSALYLCASSRHDGRPYEQYFGPGTRLTVT.

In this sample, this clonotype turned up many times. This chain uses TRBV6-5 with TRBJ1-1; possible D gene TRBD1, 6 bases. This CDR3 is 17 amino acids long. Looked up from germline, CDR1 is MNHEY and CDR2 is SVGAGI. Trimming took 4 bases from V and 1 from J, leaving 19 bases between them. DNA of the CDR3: TGTGCCAGCAGTTCCCTAGGGGCGGGGGGGCCGAACACTGAAGCTTTCTTT. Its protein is CASSSLGAGGPNTEAFF.

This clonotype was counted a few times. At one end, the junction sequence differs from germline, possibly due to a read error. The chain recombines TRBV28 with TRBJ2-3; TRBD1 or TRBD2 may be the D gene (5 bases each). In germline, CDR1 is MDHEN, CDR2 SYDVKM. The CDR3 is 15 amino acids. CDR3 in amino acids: CASSFPGPRTVTQYF. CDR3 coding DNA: TGTGCCAGCAGTTTTCCGGGACCGCGCACAGTTACGCAGTATTTT. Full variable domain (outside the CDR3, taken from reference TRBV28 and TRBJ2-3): DVKVTQSSRYLVKRTGEKVFLECVQDMDHENMFWYRQDPGLGLRLIYFSYDVKMKEKGDIPEGYSVSREKKERFSLILESASTNQTSMYLCASSFPGPRTVTQYFGPGTRLTVL.

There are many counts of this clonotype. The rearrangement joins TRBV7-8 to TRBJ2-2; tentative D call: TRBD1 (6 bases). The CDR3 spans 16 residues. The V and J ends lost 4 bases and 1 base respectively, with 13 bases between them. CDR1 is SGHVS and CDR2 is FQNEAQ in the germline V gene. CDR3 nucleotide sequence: TGTGCCAGCAGCTCCGCAGGGGCCCTGAACACCGGGGAGCTGTTTTTT. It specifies CASSSAGALNTGELFF.

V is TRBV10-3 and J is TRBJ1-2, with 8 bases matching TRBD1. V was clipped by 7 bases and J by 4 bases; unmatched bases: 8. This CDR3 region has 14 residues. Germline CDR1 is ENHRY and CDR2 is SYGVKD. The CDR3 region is CAITQDRVSYGYTF. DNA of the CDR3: TGTGCCATCACTCAGGACAGGGTCTCCTATGGCTACACCTTC.

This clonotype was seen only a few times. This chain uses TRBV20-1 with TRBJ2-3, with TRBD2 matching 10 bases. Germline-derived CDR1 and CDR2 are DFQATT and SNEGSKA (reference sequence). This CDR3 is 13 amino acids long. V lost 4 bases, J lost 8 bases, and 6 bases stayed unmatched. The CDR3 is CSAIFPSGSTQYF. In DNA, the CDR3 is TGCAGTGCTATCTTCCCTAGCGGGAGTACGCAGTATTTT.

The CDR3 DNA reads TGTGCCAGCTCCCCCCTAGCGGGAGTCAGCTCCTACGAGCAGTACTTC. It codes for CASSPLAGVSSYEQYF. The chain couples TRBV18 to TRBJ2-7; 10 positions agree with TRBD2. The length of the CDR3 is 16 residues. With 6 bases clipped from V and 0 bases from J, the junction kept 8 bases outside the gene matches. The germline V gene has CDR1 KGHSH and CDR2 LQKENI.

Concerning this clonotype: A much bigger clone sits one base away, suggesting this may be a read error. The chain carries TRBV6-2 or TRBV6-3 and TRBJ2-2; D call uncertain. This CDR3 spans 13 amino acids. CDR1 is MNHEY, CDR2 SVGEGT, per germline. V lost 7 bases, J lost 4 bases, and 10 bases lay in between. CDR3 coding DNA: TGTGCCAGCACCCTAGTCGTCACCGGGGAGCTGTTTTTT. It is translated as CASTLVVTGELFF.

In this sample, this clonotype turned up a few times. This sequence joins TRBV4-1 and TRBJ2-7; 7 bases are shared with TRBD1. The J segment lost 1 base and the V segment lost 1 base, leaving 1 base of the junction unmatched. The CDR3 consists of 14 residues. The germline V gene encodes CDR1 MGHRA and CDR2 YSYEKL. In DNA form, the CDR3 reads TGCGCCAGCAGCCAAGCACAGGGGTCCTACGAGCAGTACTTC. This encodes CASSQAQGSYEQYF.

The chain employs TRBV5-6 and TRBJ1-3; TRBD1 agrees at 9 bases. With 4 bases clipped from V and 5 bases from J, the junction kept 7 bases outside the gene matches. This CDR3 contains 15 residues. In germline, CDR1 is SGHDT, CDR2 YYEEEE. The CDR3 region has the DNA TGTGCCAGCAGCAGGACAGGGGAAGGGAGAAACACCATATATTTT. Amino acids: CASSRTGEGRNTIYF.

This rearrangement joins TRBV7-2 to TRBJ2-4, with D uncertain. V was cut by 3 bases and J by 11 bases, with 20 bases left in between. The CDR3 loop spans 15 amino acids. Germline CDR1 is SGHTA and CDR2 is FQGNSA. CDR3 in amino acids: CASSLVSGQALFQYF. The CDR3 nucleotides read TGTGCCAGCAGCTTGGTCAGTGGGCAGGCGTTATTTCAGTACTTC.

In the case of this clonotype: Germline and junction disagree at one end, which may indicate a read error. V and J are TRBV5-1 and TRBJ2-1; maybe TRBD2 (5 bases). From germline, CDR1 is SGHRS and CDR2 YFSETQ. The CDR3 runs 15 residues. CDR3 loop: CASSSVACPYKEQFF. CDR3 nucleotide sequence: TGCGCCAGCAGCTCCGTAGCGTGTCCCTACAAAGAGCAGTTCTTC.

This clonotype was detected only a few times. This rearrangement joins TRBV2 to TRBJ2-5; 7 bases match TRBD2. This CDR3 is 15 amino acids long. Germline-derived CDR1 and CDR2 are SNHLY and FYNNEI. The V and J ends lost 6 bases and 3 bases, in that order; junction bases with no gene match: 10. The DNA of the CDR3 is TGTGCCAGCAGCGCGGAGGGGAGGGTGGAAGAGACCCAGTACTTC. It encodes CASSAEGRVEETQYF.

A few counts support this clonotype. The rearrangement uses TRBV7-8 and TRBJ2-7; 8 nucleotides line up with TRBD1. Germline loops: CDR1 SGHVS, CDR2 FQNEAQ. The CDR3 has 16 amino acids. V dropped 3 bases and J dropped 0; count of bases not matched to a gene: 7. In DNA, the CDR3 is TGTGCCAGCAGCTTGGCCGGGACAGGCGTCTCCTACGAGCAGTACTTC. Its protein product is CASSLAGTGVSYEQYF.

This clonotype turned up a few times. In DNA, the CDR3 is TGTGCCAGCAGCTGGGTGGGTCGCGCCACCGGGGAGCTGTTTTTT. This codes for CASSWVGRATGELFF. This chain links TRBV5-6 with TRBJ2-2; D gene uncertain. The germline V and J ends were trimmed by 3 bases and 4 bases, with 13 bases remaining between them. The CDR3 runs to 15 residues. Looked up from germline, CDR1 is SGHDT and CDR2 is YYEEEE.

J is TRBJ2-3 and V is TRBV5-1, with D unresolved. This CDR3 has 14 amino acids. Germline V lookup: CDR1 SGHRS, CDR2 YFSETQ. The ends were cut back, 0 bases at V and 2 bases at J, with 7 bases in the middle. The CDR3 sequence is CASSLDSNTDTQYF. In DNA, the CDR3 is TGCGCCAGCAGCTTGGACTCGAACACAGATACGCAGTATTTT.